This note documents a single TCR beta chain sequence. No antigen is known for it. This entry belongs to a study of OX40 agonist ivuxolimab in advanced cancers. There are 16 residues in the CDR3. The V gene lost 0 bases and the J gene lost 8 bases, with 18 bases spanning the gap. Germline assignment: CDR1 SGHNT and CDR2 YYREEE (reference sequence). Researchers took blood at baseline, on cycle 4 day 1, and on cycle 7 day 1. Study-wide findings and caveats: In the expanded peripheral T cells, antigen specificity was never determined.

Here immunoSEQ multiplex PCR was the method, and the copy in TCRdb shows in-frame clones only, minus some. The sample holds 35,000 to 50,000 clones, about nine tenths seen once. Sequencing used CD4+ or CD8+ T cells sorted from blood, obtained in a trial of the OX40 agonist ivuxolimab. This chain connects TRBV5-4 to TRBJ2-1; a weak D match, TRBD1 (5 bases). The receptor was derived from an adult with an advanced solid tumor such as melanoma, head and neck, liver or kidney cancer. CDR3 sequence reads: CASSLVRSRWGDEQFF. CDR3 bases: TGTGCCAGCAGCTTGGTGCGCTCGCGATGGGGCGATGAGCAGTTCTTC.